This T cell receptor beta chain is drawn from a study of human T cells and chemical hapten exposure. Points from the study as a whole: The immune response of these alopecia patients might not match healthy individuals'.

This clonotype was detected ten times or more. The antigen is undetermined. As for time point: patch test 3, about 24 weeks after DPC sensitization. As to treatment: therapeutic diphenylcyclopropenone sensitization with weekly scalp DPC. Germline CDR1 reads DFQATT; CDR2 reads SNEGSKA (reference sequence). V dropped 0 bases and J dropped 2 bases, with 10 bases sitting between them. The CDR3 contains 15 residues. Via MiXCR, TCRdb re-called the RACE reads, giving one row per CDR3 protein. This table holds around 130,000 distinct CDR3 sequences, around 10% found once. The gene calls are TRBV20-1 and TRBJ2-2; D is unclear. This sequence was found in a woman aged 45-60 years with alopecia areata. Some clones in this sample may be carry-over from other donors' samples. Specimen: whole blood, collected in connection with sensitization to the hapten diphenylcyclopropenone (DPC). CDR3 sequence: CSARDGRLNTGELFF. The CDR3 DNA reads as TGCAGTGCTAGAGATGGACGGCTTAACACCGGGGAGCTGTTTTTT.